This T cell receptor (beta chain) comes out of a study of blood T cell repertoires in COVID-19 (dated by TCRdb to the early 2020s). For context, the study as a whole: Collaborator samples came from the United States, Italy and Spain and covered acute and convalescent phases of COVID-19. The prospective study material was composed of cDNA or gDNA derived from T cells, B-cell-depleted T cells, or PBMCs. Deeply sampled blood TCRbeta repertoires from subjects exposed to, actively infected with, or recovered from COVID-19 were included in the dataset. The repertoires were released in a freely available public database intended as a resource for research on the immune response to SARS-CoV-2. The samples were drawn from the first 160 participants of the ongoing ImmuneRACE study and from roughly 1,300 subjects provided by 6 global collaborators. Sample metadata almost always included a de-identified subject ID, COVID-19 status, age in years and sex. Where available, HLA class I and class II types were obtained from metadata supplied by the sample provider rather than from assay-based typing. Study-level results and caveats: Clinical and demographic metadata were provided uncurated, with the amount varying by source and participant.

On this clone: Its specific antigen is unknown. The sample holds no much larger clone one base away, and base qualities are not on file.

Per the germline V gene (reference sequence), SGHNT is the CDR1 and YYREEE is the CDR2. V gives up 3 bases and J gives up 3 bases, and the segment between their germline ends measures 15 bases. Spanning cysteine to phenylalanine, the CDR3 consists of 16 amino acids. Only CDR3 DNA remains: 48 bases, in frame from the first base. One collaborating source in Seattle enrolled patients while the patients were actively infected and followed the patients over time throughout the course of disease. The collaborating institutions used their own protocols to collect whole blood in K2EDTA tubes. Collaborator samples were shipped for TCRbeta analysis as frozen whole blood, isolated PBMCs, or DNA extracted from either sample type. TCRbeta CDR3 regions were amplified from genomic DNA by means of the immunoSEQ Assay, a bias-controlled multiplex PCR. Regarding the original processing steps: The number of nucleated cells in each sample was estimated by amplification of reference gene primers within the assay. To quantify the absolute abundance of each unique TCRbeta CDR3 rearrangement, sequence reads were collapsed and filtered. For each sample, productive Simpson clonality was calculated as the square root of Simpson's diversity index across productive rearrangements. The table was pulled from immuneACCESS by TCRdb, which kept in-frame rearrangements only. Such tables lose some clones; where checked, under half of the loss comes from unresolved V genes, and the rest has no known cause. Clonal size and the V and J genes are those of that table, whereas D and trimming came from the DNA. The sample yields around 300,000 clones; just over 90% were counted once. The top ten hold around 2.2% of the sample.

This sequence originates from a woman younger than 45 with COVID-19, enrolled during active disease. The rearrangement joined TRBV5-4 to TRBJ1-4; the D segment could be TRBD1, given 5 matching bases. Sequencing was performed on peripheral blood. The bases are TGTGCCAGCAGCTCGCAGACGGGGGGGGCTAATGAAAAACTGTTTTTT. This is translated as CASSSQTGGANEKLFF.